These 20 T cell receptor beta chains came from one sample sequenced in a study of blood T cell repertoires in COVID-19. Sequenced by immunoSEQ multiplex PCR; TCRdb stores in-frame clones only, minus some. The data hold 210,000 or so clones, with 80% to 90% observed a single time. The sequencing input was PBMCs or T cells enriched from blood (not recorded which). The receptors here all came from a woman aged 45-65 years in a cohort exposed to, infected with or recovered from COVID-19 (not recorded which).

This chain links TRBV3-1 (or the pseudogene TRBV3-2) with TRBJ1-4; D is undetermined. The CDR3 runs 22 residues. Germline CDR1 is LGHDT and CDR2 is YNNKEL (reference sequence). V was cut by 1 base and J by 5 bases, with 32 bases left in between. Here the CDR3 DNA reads TGTGCCAGCAGCCAAGGGCTACACAGAAGCACCCCAGGAGGTTTTATAAATGAAAAACTGTTTTTT. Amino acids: CASSQGLHRSTPGGFINEKLFF.

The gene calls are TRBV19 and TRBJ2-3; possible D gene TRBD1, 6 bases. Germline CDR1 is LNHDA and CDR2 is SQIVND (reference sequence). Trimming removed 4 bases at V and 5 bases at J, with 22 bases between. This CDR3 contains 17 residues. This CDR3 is CASSTDRSPNLGDTQYF. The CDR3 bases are TGTGCCAGTAGTACTGACAGGAGCCCAAACCTTGGAGATACGCAGTATTTT.

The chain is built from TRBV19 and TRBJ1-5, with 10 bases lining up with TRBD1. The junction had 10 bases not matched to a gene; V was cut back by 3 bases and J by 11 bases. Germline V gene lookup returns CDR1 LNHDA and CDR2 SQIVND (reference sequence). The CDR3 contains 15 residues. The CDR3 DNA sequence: TGTGCCAGTAGTATCGGGCCGGCGACAGGGGGCACCCAGCATTTT. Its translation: CASSIGPATGGTQHF.

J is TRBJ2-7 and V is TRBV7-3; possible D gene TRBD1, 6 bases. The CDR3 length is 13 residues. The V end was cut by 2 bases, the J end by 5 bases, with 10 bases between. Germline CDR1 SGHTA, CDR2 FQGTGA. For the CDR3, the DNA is TGTGCCAGCAGCTTATACCAGGGGAACGAGCAGTACTTC. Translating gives CASSLYQGNEQYF.

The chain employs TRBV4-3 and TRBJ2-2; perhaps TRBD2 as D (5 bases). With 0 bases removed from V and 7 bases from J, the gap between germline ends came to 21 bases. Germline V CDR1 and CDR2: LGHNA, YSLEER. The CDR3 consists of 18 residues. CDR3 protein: CASSQDLWRAQAGGELFF. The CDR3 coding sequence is TGCGCCAGCAGCCAAGATCTCTGGCGGGCTCAAGCAGGCGGGGAGCTGTTTTTT.

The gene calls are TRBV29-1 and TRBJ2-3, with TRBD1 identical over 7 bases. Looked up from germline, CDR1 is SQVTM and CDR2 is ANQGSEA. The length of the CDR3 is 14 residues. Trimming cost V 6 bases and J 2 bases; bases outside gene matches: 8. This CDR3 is CSVVQGQHTDTQYF. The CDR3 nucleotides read TGCAGCGTCGTGCAGGGACAGCACACAGATACGCAGTATTTT.

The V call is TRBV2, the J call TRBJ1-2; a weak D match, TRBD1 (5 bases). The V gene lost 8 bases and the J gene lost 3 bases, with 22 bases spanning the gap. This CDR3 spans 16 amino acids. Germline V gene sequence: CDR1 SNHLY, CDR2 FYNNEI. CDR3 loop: CASLGLFGVGDYGYTF. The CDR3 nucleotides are TGTGCCAGCTTGGGACTTTTCGGGGTTGGTGACTATGGCTACACCTTC.

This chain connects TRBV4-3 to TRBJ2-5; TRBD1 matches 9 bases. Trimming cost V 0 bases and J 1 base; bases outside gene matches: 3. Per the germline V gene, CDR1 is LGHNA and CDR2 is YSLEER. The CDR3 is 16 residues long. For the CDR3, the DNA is TGCGCCAGCAGCCAAGAAGCGACAGGGGGCCAAGAGACCCAGTACTTC. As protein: CASSQEATGGQETQYF.

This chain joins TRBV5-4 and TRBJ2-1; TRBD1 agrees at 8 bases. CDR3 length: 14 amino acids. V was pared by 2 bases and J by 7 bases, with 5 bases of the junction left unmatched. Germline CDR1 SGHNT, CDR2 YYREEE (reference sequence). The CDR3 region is CASSLQGVRNEQFF. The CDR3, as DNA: TGTGCCAGCAGCTTACAGGGGGTGAGGAATGAGCAGTTCTTC.

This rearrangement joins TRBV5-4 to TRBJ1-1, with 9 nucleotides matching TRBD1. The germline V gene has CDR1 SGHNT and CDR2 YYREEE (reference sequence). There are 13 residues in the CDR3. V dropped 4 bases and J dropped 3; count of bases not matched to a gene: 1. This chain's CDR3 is CASSRTGDTEAFF. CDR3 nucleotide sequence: TGTGCCAGCAGCAGGACAGGGGACACTGAAGCTTTCTTT.

In nucleotides, the CDR3 is TGTGCCAGCAGCTTCAAAGCGGGGGGCCCCTCCTACGAGCAGTACTTC. It encodes CASSFKAGGPSYEQYF. This chain uses TRBV7-2 with TRBJ2-7; TRBD2 matches 9 bases. CDR3 length: 16 residues. In germline, CDR1 is SGHTA, CDR2 FQGNSA. The ends lost 3 bases at V and 0 bases at J; junction bases unmatched: 6.

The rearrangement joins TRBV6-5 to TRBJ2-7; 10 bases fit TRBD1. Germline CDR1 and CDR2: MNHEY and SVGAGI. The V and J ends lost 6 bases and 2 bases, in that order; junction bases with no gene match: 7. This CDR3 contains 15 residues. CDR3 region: CASSLGQGNAYEQYF. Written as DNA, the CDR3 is TGTGCCAGCAGCCTGGGACAGGGGAATGCCTACGAGCAGTACTTC.

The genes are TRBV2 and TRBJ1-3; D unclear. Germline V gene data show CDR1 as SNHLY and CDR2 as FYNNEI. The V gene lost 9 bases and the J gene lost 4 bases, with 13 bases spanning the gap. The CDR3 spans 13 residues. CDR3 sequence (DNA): TGTGCCAGTCCGCCCGGTGAAGGAAACACCATATATTTT. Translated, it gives CASPPGEGNTIYF. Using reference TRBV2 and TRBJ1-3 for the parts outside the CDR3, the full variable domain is EPEVTQTPSHQVTQMGQEVILRCVPISNHLYFYWYRQILGQKVEFLVSFYNNEISEKSEIFDDQFSVERPDGSNFTLKIRSTKLEDSAMYFCASPPGEGNTIYFGEGSWLTVV.

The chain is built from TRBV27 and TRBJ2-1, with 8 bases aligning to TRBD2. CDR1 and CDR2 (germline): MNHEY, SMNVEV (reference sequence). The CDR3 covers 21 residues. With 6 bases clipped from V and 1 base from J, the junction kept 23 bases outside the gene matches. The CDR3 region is CASSLRRGVGGAGLSYNEQFF. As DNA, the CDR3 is TGTGCCAGCAGCCTACGGCGGGGGGTGGGTGGCGCGGGCCTTTCCTACAATGAGCAGTTCTTC.

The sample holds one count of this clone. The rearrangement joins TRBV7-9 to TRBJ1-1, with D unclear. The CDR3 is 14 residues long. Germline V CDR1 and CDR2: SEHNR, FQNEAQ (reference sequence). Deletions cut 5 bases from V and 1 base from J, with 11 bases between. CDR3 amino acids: CASSRGNRNTEAFF. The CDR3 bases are TGTGCCAGCAGCCGCGGGAACAGGAACACTGAAGCTTTCTTT.

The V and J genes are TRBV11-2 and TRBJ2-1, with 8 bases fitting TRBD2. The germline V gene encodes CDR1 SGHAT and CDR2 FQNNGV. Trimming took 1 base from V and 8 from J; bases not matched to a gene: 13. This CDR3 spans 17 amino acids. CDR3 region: CASSLGPGGGRRDEQFF. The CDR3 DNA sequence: TGTGCCAGCAGCTTAGGGCCCGGGGGGGGCCGGAGGGATGAGCAGTTCTTC.

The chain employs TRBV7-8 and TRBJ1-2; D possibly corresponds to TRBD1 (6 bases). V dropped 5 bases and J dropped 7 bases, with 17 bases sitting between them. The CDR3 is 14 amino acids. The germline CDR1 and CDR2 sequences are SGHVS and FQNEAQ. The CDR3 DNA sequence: TGTGCCAGCAGCCCCAATCCGGACAGCTTTGGCTACACCTTC. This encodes CASSPNPDSFGYTF.

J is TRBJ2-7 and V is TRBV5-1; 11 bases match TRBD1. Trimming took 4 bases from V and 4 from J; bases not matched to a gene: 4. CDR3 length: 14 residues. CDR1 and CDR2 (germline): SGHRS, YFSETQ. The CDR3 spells CASSTDRGLYEQYF. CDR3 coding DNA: TGCGCCAGCAGCACGGACAGGGGGCTTTACGAGCAGTACTTC.

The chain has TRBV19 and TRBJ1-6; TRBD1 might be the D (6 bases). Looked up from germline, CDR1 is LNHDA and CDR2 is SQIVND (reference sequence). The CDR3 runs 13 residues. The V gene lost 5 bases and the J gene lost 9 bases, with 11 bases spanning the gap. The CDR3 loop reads CASSSDRLSPLHF. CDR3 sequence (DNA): TGTGCCAGTAGTTCGGACAGACTTTCACCCCTCCACTTT.

The CDR3 DNA sequence: TGCAGTGCTAGTGGGGTAGGGAGAACTGAAGCTTTCTTT. Translating gives CSASGVGRTEAFF. The chain combines TRBV20-1 with TRBJ1-1; D is ambiguous. Per the germline V gene, CDR1 is DFQATT and CDR2 is SNEGSKA (reference sequence). V was trimmed by 3 bases and J by 5 bases, leaving 13 bases between them. CDR3 length: 13 amino acids.